The sequence of this TCR beta chain was determined in a study of vaccination effects on CD4 cells after COVID-19. In the study overall: Convalescent patients (n = two) were sampled 16 days and one week prevaccination.

Data came from immunoSEQ multiplex PCR; TCRdb stores just in-frame clones and leaves some out. The sample consists of more than 35,000 clones, 60% to 75% of them appearing once. ViraFEST expansion of antigen-specific CD4+ T cells with viral peptide pools preceded sequencing. Investigators separated out CD4+ T cells once around 9 days of culture had passed. The person had a PCR-confirmed SARS-CoV-2 infection during March to December 2020. Details on this clone: The antigen remains unidentified.

Study-wide points: Marked contraction was observed in infection-induced and vaccine-induced clones late after vaccination.

The clonotype comes from a human donor who had a prior SARS-CoV-2 infection. The input for sequencing was CD4+ T cells from PBMCs cultured with a peptide pool, taken before COVID-19 vaccination.

The CDR3 DNA follows: TGTGCCAGTAGTCTCCTACAGGGGATAACAGTCGGTGGCTACACCTTC. The encoded protein is CASSLLQGITVGGYTF. The rearrangement joins TRBV19 to TRBJ1-2; 7 positions agree with TRBD1. CDR1 is LNHDA and CDR2 is SQIVND in the germline V gene (reference sequence). The V and J ends lost 5 bases and 7 bases, in that order; junction bases with no gene match: 16. CDR3 length: 16 amino acids.